The rows below give T cell receptor beta chains drawn from one sample of a study of control samples from healthy donors and cancer patients. TCRdb's table, derived via immunoSEQ multiplex PCR, lists solely in-frame clones and lacks some. The sample includes 55,000 to 90,000 clones, nearly 85% seen only once; the top ten take 25% to 35%. Sample: blood. These receptors originate from a man aged 50 or older in good health. CDR3s include the opening cysteine and the closing phenylalanine or tryptophan. The D gene is left open where the match is weak. Clone size is shown for a subset of rows, as once, few, many or a class of expanded clone.

D gene	V gene	J gene	clone size	CDR3 DNA	CDR3 protein
TRBD2	TRBV7-7	TRBJ2-2	.	TGTGCCAGCAGCCTGACTAGCGGGGTTCCCGGGGAGCTGTTTTTT	CASSLTSGVPGELFF
TRBD1	TRBV27	TRBJ1-6	.	TGTGCCAGCAGTGGGGACAGGGGGTCACCCCTCCACTTT	CASSGDRGSPLHF
.	TRBV7-2	TRBJ1-5	.	TGTGCCAGCAGCCCAAACAGGGATCAGCCCCAGCATTTT	CASSPNRDQPQHF
TRBD1	TRBV2	TRBJ1-5	.	TGTGCCAGCAGTCCCCTGACAGGGGTAGGACAGCCCCAGCATTTT	CASSPLTGVGQPQHF
TRBD2	TRBV18	TRBJ2-1	few	TGTGCCAGCTCACTTGCGGGGGGCTCCTACAATGAGCAGTTCTTC	CASSLAGGSYNEQFF
.	TRBV28	TRBJ2-1	.	TGTGCCAGCAGCACGGACGGGAGAGACTTCTTC	CASSTDGRDFF
.	TRBV28	TRBJ1-3	.	TGTGCCAGCAGACAGGGCTCTGGAAACACCATATATTTT	CASRQGSGNTIYF
.	TRBV4-2	TRBJ1-1	few	TGTGCCAGCAGCCAAGATAGTAGGGGAAACACTGAAGCTTTCTTT	CASSQDSRGNTEAFF
TRBD1	TRBV18	TRBJ2-7	few	TGTGCCAGCTCTCCAGGGGGCCCATCGGGAGAGCAGTACTTC	CASSPGGPSGEQYF
.	TRBV6-1	TRBJ1-2	.	TGTGCCAGCAGTGAGACACTGGGAGACTATGGCTACACCTTC	CASSETLGDYGYTF
.	TRBV28	TRBJ1-2	few	TGTGCCAGCAGGACCGGGTGGGAAGGCTATGGCTACACCTTC	CASRTGWEGYGYTF
TRBD1	TRBV27	TRBJ1-1	.	TGTGCCAGCACCGGGACAGGGGCCGAAGCTTTCTTT	CASTGTGAEAFF
TRBD2	TRBV28	TRBJ2-2	.	TGTGCCAGCCACGGGACTAGCGGGAGGGGGTACACCGGGGAGCTGTTTTTT	CASHGTSGRGYTGELFF
.	TRBV9	TRBJ1-3	few	TGTGCCAGCAGAGCGGACTACTCTGGAAACACCATATATTTT	CASRADYSGNTIYF
TRBD1	TRBV6-5	TRBJ2-7	.	TGTGCCAGCCGAGGGGACAGGGGCTCCTACGAGCAGTACTTC	CASRGDRGSYEQYF
.	TRBV5-4	TRBJ2-7	once	TGTGCCAGCAGCTTGGGGGAGTTAAACTACGAGCAGTACTTC	CASSLGELNYEQYF
TRBD2	TRBV19	TRBJ2-1	.	TGTGCCAGTAGTCCTAGGACTAGCGGGGACTACAATGAGCAGTTCTTC	CASSPRTSGDYNEQFF
.	TRBV9	TRBJ2-7	.	TGTGCCAGCAGCGTATCGGGGGGCACCTACGAGCAGTACTTC	CASSVSGGTYEQYF
.	TRBV24-1	TRBJ1-1	.	TGTGCCGTGGATCATCCCGGGTCTACGGGGCTGGTAGCTTTCTTT	CAVDHPGSTGLVAFF
.	TRBV29-1	TRBJ1-5	few	TGCAGCGTGCGGGACAATTACAATCAGCCCCAGCATTTT	CSVRDNYNQPQHF
.	TRBV7-2	TRBJ2-1	.	TGTGCCAGCAGCTTATCGACTGGCTCCTACAATGAGCAGTTCTTC	CASSLSTGSYNEQFF
.	TRBV3-1/TRBV3-2	TRBJ1-4	.	TGTGCCAGCAGCCCCAGGGGCGCGGATGAAAAACTGTTTTTT	CASSPRGADEKLFF
.	TRBV4-2	TRBJ1-1	.	TGTGCCAGCAGCCAAGATGAAGGTCTCGCTGAAGCTTTCTTT	CASSQDEGLAEAFF
TRBD2	TRBV24-1	TRBJ2-3	.	TGTGCCACCAGTGATACGGGACTAGCACAAAGCACAGATACGCAGTATTTT	CATSDTGLAQSTDTQYF
.	TRBV13	TRBJ2-7	.	TGTGCCAGCAGCTCTGATACAGCTCCAAACGAGCAGTACTTC	CASSSDTAPNEQYF
.	TRBV6-5	TRBJ1-2	.	TGTGCCAGCAGCCGTGGGGCTCTGACCCTTGGCTACACCTTC	CASSRGALTLGYTF
.	TRBV5-4	TRBJ2-1	.	TGTGCCAGCAGCCCCCGGAGGCAAGGGGTTAATGAGCAGTTCTTC	CASSPRRQGVNEQFF
TRBD1	TRBV25-1	TRBJ2-5	few	TGTGCCAGCAGGGCGGACCTCGGGACAGGGAAAGGGGAGACCCAGTACTTC	CASRADLGTGKGETQYF
.	TRBV10-3	TRBJ1-5	.	TGTGCCATCAGTGTCGCTGGGAATCAGCCCCAGCATTTT	CAISVAGNQPQHF
.	TRBV6-5	TRBJ1-2	few	TGTGCCAGCCCCTCTAACACCCGGGGGTATGGCTACACCTTC	CASPSNTRGYGYTF
TRBD1	TRBV15	TRBJ1-2	.	TGTGCCAGCTCGACAGGGTTCGATGGCTACACCTTC	CASSTGFDGYTF
.	TRBV28	TRBJ1-5	.	TGTGCCAGCACCTTAGGACAGAACAATCAGCCCCAGCATTTT	CASTLGQNNQPQHF
.	TRBV27	TRBJ2-1	.	TGTGCCAGCTTACCTCAGGGAACTTACTCCTACAATGAGCAGTTCTTC	CASLPQGTYSYNEQFF
TRBD1	TRBV4-3	TRBJ2-1	.	TGCGCCAGCAGCCAAGACTGGACAGGGGGCAAGGATGAGCAGTTCTTC	CASSQDWTGGKDEQFF
TRBD2	TRBV27	TRBJ2-3	.	TGTGCCAGCATACGACTAGCGGGAAGTACAGATACGCAGTATTTT	CASIRLAGSTDTQYF
.	TRBV5-1	TRBJ1-1	.	TGCGCCAGCATCCCGGACGTTGGAAAGACTGAAGCTTTCTTT	CASIPDVGKTEAFF
.	TRBV19	TRBJ1-1	few	TGTGCCAGCGCGTTGGCGCCGAACACTGAAGCTTTCTTT	CASALAPNTEAFF
TRBD1	TRBV27	TRBJ1-2	few	TGTGCCAGCAGTTTGGCAGGGGGCTATGGCTACACCTTC	CASSLAGGYGYTF
.	TRBV28	TRBJ1-1	.	TGTGCCAGCAGTTTATTGGGAGAAGCTTTCTTT	CASSLLGEAFF
.	TRBV27	TRBJ2-3	.	TGTGCCAGCAGTCCCGGTGTAACTACGCAGTATTTT	CASSPGVTTQYF
.	TRBV7-2	TRBJ2-5	.	TGTGCCAGCAGCTTAGTACTCGGACAGCCCCAAGAGACCCAGTACTTC	CASSLVLGQPQETQYF
.	TRBV29-1	TRBJ1-4	once	TGCAGCGTTGTAGGGCTAGGTGAAAAACTGTTTTTT	CSVVGLGEKLFF
TRBD1	TRBV19	TRBJ1-2	.	TGTGCCAGTAGTAAGGGGACCGACAGGGGTGGTGGCTACACCTTC	CASSKGTDRGGGYTF
TRBD2	TRBV24-1	TRBJ2-3	.	TGTGCCACCAGTGATCGACTAGCGGGGAGCACAGATACGCAGTATTTT	CATSDRLAGSTDTQYF
TRBD1	TRBV19	TRBJ1-1	.	TGTGCCAGTAGTATAGGCAGGGGGGCCACTGAAGCTTTCTTT	CASSIGRGATEAFF
.	TRBV27	TRBJ1-6	.	TGTGCCAGCAACCTACAGGGTGCTGGTTCACCCCTCCACTTT	CASNLQGAGSPLHF
.	TRBV27	TRBJ2-6	.	TGTGCCAGCAGTTTAGAGGCAGGGCCCACCCCCTCTGGGGCCAACGTCCTGACTTTC	CASSLEAGPTPSGANVLTF
.	TRBV2	TRBJ2-7	.	TGTGCCATTAACGACAGGGAGGTTTACGAGCAGTACTTC	CAINDREVYEQYF
.	TRBV7-2	TRBJ2-1	.	TGTGCCAGCAGCTTAGGCAATGAGCAGTTCTTC	CASSLGNEQFF
.	TRBV25-1	TRBJ1-2	.	TGTGCCAGCAGTGAATTCCCTAATGGCTACACCTTC	CASSEFPNGYTF
.	TRBV25-1	TRBJ2-3	.	TGTGCCAGCAGTGAAAACGGCAGGAAGGGAAGGACAGATACGCAGTATTTT	CASSENGRKGRTDTQYF
TRBD2	TRBV6-5	TRBJ2-3	.	TGTGCCAGCAGTTACTCTGGACTAGCGGGCCCAGATACGCAGTATTTT	CASSYSGLAGPDTQYF
.	TRBV6-5	TRBJ2-7	.	TGTGCCAGCAGTTACGACAGATCCTACGAGCAGTACTTC	CASSYDRSYEQYF
.	TRBV5-1	TRBJ2-5	.	TGCGTCAGCAGCCCAACGGACAGCCAAGAGACCCAGTACTTC	CVSSPTDSQETQYF
.	TRBV7-9	TRBJ2-1	.	TGTGCCAGCAGCCCCCTCCACAATGAGCAGTTCTTC	CASSPLHNEQFF
.	TRBV5-6	TRBJ1-1	once	TGTGCCAGCAGCCTCCTTAGCGGGACACAGAACACTGAAGCTTTCTTT	CASSLLSGTQNTEAFF
.	TRBV19	TRBJ1-1	once	TGTGCCACCATGGACTCATTCAGGGTCACTGAAGCTTTCTTT	CATMDSFRVTEAFF
.	TRBV18	TRBJ1-6	.	TGTGCCAGCTCACCGGGGATGGGATCACCCCTCCACTTT	CASSPGMGSPLHF